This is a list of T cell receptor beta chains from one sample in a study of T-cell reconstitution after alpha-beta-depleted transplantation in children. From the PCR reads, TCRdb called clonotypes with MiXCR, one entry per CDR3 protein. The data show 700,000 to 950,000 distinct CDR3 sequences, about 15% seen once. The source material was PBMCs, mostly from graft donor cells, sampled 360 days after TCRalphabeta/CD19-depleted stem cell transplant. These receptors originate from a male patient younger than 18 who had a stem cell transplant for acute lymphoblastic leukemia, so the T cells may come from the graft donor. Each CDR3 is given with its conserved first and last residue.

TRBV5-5,CASSPHRGGANVLTF
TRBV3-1,CASSQGLGQPTADTQYF
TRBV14,CASRLPGRRYNSPLHF
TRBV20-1,CSATARVAGPYNEQFF
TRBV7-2,CASSFPREDIQETQYF
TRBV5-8,CASSFTYLKYEQFF
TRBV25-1,CASSEWTGLGQETQYF
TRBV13,CASSPLSTGQGINEQYF
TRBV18,CASSQLGSYNEQFF
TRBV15,CATSRDRAGVGEQYF
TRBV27,CASSLADPRSYNEQFF
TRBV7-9,CASMNTEAFF
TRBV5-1,CASSRPGMRQFF
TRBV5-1,CASSPDGGTSGSLVNGQFF
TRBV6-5,CASSYSASSAREQYF
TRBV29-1,CSAGQVNYGYTF
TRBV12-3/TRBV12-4,CASSFGTSIHEQFF
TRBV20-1,CSASLSGRDLSSYNEQFF
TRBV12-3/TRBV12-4,CASSMRTRAGSSGRTYEQYF
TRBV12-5,CASGQGLVLGEQFF
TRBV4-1,CASSRRQGAGNTIYF
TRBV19,CASLDRGMKAFF
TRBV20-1,CSAPGTTNNEQFF
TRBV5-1,CASSLEGLVQYF
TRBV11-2,CASRSPGRSRTDTQYF
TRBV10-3,CAISEFPGQGHRNGLTGNTIYF
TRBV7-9,CASSITGHSDGYTF
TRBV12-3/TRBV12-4,CASSSDYTDTQYF
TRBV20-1,CSAKSGGERRTQYF
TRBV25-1,CASSEGWGTSGSKYNEQFF
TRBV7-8,CASSLLGGREAHYNEQFF
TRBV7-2,CASSADSF
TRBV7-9,CASSSLGGARTEAFF
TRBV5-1,CASSWTGETEAFF
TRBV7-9,CASSLSRLAGSTEQYF
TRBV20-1,CSVPRPGASPLHF
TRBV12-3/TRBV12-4,CASSPKRDTNNQPQHF
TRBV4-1,CASSHSRTGSVGEQYF
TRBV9,CASSVGLGDEQFF
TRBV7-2,CASSSSPSWPRYNEQFF
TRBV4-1,CASSRLGVAGLGIF
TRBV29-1,CSVWALVGRGEETQYF
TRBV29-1,CSVRGRLKETQYF
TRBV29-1,CSGGTWGSSEQYF
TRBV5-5,CASSLIAWSEETQYF
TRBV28,CASSLSWQAPYEQYF
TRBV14,CASTPYPDLGTYNEQFF
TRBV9,CASSVAGNSYNEQFF
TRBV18,CASSPDRRLNTEAFF
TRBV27,CASSSRDSQETQYF
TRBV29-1,CSVEWGVGELFF
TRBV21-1,CASSTRKKRITDTQYF
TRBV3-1,CASSQVETDRYTDTQYF
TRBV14,CASSQAKQGAYYGYTF
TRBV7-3,CASSNDIGSKYF
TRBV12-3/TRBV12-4,CASSFPRASWGQETQYF
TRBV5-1,CASSLVRGPYNEQFF
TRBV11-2,CASSPALGGANVLTF
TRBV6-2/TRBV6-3,CASSYSRVYEKLFF